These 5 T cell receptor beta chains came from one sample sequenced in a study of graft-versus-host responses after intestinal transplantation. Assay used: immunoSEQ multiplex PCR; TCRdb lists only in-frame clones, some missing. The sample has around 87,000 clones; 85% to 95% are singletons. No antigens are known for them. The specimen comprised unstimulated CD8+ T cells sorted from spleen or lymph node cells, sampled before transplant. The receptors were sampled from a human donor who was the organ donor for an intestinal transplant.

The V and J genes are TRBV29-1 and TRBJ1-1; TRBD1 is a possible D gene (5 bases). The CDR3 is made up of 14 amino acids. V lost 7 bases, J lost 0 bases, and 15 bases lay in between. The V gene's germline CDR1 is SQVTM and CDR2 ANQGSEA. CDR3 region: CSALLTDLNTEAFF. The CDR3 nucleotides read TGCAGCGCCCTATTGACAGATTTGAACACTGAAGCTTTCTTT. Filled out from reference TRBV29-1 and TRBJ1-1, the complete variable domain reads SAVISQKPSRDICQRGTSLTIQCQVDSQVTMMFWYRQQPGQSLTLIATANQGSEATYESGFVIDKFPISRPNLTFSTLTVSNMSPEDSSIYLCSALLTDLNTEAFFGQGTRLTVV.

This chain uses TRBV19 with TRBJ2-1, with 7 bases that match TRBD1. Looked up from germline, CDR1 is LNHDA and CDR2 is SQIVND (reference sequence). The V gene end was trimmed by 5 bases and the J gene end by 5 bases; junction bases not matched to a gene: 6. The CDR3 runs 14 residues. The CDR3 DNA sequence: TGTGCCAGTAGTTTTTGGACAGGTAACAATGAGCAGTTCTTC. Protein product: CASSFWTGNNEQFF.

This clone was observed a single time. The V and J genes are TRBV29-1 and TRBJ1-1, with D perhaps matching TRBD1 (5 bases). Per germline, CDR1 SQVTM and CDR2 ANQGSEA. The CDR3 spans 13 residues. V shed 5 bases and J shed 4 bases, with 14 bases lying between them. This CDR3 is CSVLGGGITEAFF. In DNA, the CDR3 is TGCAGCGTTCTAGGCGGGGGAATCACTGAAGCTTTCTTT.

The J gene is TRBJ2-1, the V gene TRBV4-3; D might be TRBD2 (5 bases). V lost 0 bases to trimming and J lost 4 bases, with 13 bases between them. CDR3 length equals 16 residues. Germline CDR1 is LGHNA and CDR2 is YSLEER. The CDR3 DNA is TGCGCCAGCAGCCAAGATATTAGTCGGGGTTACAATGAGCAGTTCTTC. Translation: CASSQDISRGYNEQFF.

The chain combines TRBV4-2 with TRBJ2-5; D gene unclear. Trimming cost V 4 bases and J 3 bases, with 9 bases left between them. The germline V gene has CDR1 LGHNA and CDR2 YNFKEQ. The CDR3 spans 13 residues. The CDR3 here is CASSPTGKETQYF. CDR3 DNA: TGTGCCAGCAGCCCGACGGGTAAAGAGACCCAGTACTTC.